This paragraph reports one T cell receptor beta chain. Its target is unknown. Here immunoSEQ multiplex PCR was the method, and the copy in TCRdb shows in-frame clones only, minus some. The sample holds about 18,000 clones; around 85% are singletons and the top ten take approximately 9.1%. Germline V gene sequence: CDR1 SGHTA, CDR2 FQGNSA. This CDR3 comprises 13 residues. Deletions cut 5 bases from V and 2 bases from J, with 8 bases between. This specimen belongs to a study of lymphopenia after photon versus proton radiotherapy. Overall study findings and caveats: A bigger post-nadir fall in TCR diversity correlated inversely with survival time in deceased patients. Only patients who died were analyzed for survival; proton advantage is unproven. Photon-treated patients lost naive T cells and TCR diversity; proton-treated stayed stable.

The rearrangement links TRBV7-2 to TRBJ2-3; D gene uncertain. The clonotype was recovered from an older man with pancreatic cancer. The sample consisted of peripheral blood, taken from a patient treated with proton-based radiotherapy. CDR3 DNA: TGTGCCAGCAGCCGGCTATACACAGATACGCAGTATTTT. This translates into CASSRLYTDTQYF.